This T cell receptor (beta chain) was obtained from a study of control samples from healthy donors and cancer patients. The data were produced by immunoSEQ multiplex PCR, yet TCRdb's version contains in-frame clones alone and is incomplete. This table has around 130,000 clones, around nine tenths appearing once. This clonotype was sampled from a man aged 45 to 65 in good health. The sequencing input was blood.

The CDR3 bases are TGTGCCACCCGAGGCCAGGGGAACACTGAAGCTTTCTTT. Protein: CATRGQGNTEAFF. The chain is built from TRBV24-1 and TRBJ1-1, with D tentatively TRBD1 (5 bases). The germline V gene has CDR1 KGHDR and CDR2 SFDVKD. The CDR3 length is 13 residues. Trimming stripped 9 bases from V and 1 base from J, with 11 bases between.